The text below deals with one T cell receptor (beta chain). This sample was included in a study of blood T cell repertoires in COVID-19. Trimming at V came to 2 bases and at J to 3 bases, leaving 5 bases not matched to a gene. Germline CDR1 and CDR2: SEHNR and FQNEAQ (reference sequence). This CDR3 is 18 amino acids long. Authors' processing steps: Reference gene primers were amplified, and this amplification served to estimate nucleated cell counts. This table comes from immunoSEQ multiplex PCR, and its TCRdb copy is limited to in-frame clones, with some not included. That table furnishes V, J and clone size, whereas the DNA furnished D and trimming. The sample has fewer than 300,000 clones; around 90% are singletons.

The sample taken for sequencing was PBMCs or T cells enriched from blood (not recorded which). The rearrangement joins TRBV7-9 to TRBJ2-6, with 12 bases matching TRBD1. The TCR comes from a woman aged 30 to 39 who had recovered from COVID-19. The DNA of the CDR3 is TGTGCCAGCAGCTTAAGGGACAGGGGGCGTCTTGGGGCCAACGTCCTGACTTTC. Its protein product is CASSLRDRGRLGANVLTF.